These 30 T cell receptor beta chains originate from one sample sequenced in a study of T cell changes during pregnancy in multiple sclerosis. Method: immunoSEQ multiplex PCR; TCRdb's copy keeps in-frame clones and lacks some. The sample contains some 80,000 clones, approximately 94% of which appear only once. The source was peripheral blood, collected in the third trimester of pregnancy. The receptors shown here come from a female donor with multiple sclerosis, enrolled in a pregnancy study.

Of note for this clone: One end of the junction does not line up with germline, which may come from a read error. The CDR3 DNA follows: TGTGCTAGCAGCTCTCGTGTCGGGGAGCTGTTTTTT. Protein: CASSSRVGELFF. This chain connects TRBV7-7 to TRBJ2-2; D is undetermined. Germline CDR1 and CDR2: SSHAT and FNYEAQ (reference sequence). CDR3 size: 12 residues.

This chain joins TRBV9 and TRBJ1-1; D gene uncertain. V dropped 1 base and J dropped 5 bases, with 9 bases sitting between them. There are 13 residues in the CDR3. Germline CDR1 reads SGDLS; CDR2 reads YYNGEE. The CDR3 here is CASSVNSKTEAFF. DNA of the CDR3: TGTGCCAGCAGCGTAAACTCGAAGACTGAAGCTTTCTTT.

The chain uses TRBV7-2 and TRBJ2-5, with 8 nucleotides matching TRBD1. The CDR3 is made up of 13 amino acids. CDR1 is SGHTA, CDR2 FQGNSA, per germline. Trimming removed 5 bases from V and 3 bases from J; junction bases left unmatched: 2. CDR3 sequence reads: CASSRGQEETQYF. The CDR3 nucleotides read TGTGCCAGCAGCCGGGGACAGGAAGAGACCCAGTACTTC.

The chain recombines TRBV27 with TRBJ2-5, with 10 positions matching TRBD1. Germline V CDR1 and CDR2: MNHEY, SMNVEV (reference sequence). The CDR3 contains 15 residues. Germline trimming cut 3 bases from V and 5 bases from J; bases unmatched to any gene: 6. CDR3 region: CASSFWDRGGETQYF. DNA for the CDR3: TGTGCCAGCAGTTTCTGGGACAGGGGAGGGGAGACCCAGTACTTC.

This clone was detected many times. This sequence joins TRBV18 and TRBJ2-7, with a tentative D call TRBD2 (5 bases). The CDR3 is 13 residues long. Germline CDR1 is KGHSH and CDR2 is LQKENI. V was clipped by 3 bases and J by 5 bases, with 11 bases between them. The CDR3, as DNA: TGTGCCAGCTCACCTTCCCCCGGGAACGAGCAGTACTTC. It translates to CASSPSPGNEQYF.

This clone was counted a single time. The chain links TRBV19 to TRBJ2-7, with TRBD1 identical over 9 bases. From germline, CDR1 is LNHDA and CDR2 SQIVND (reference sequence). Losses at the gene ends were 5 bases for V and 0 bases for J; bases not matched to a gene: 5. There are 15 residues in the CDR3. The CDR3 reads CASSVQGAPSYEQYF. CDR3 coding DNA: TGTGCCAGTAGTGTACAGGGGGCCCCCTCCTACGAGCAGTACTTC.

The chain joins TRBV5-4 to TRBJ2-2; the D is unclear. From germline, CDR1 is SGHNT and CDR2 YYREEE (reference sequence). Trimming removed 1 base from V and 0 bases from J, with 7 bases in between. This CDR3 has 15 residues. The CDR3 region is CASSLIDSNTGELFF. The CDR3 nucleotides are TGTGCCAGCAGCTTGATAGATTCGAACACCGGGGAGCTGTTTTTT.

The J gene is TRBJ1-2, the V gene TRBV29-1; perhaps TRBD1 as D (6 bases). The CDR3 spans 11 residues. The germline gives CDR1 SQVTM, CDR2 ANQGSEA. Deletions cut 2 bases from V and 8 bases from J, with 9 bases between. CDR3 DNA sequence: TGCAGCGTTGAACCGGGGGGCGGCTACACCTTC. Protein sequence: CSVEPGGGYTF.

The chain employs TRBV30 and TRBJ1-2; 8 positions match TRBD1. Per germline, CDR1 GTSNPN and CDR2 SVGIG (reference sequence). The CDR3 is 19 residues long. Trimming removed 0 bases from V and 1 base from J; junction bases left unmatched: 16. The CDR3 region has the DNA TGTGCCTGGAGTGTAATTCGACAGGGGATCCCTCAAAATAACTATGGCTACACCTTC. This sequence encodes CAWSVIRQGIPQNNYGYTF.

CDR3 bases: TGTGCCAGCAGCTTGGACGGTAGCTCCTATAATTCACCCCTCCACTTT. Translation: CASSLDGSSYNSPLHF. The chain uses TRBV5-4 and TRBJ1-6; unclear D gene. Trimming took off 0 bases at V and 0 bases at J, with 7 bases between the two ends. The CDR3 is 16 amino acids. CDR1 and CDR2 (germline): SGHNT, YYREEE (reference sequence).

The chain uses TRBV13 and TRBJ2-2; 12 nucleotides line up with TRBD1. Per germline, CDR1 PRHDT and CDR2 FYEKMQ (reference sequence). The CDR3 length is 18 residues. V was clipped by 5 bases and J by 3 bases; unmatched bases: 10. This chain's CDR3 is CASSPSGQGAWHTGELFF. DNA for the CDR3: TGTGCCAGCAGCCCATCGGGACAGGGGGCTTGGCACACCGGGGAGCTGTTTTTT.

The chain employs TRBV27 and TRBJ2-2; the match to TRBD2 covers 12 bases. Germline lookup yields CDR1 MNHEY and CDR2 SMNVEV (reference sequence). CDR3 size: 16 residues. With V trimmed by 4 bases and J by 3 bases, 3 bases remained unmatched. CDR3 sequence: CASSSPSGGDTGELFF. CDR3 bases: TGTGCCAGCAGTTCACCTAGCGGGGGGGACACCGGGGAGCTGTTTTTT.

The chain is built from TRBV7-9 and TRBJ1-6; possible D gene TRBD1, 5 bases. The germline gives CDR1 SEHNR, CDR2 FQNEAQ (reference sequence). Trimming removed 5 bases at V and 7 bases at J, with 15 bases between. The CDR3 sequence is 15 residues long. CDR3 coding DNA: TGTGCCAGCAGCGGAGGGGTAACTTCAAATTCACCCCTCCACTTT. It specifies CASSGGVTSNSPLHF.

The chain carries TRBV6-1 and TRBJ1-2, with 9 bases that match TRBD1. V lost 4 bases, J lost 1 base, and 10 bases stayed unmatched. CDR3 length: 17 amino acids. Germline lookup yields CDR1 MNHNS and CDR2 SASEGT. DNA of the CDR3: TGTGCCAGCAGTGTCCGGGACAGGGCCGGGGTTAACTATGGCTACACCTTC. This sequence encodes CASSVRDRAGVNYGYTF.

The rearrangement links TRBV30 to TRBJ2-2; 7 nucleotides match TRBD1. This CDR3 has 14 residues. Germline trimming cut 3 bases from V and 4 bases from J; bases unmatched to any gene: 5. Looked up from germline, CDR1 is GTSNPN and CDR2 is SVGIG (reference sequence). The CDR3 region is CAWSPGGSTGELFF. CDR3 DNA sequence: TGTGCCTGGAGCCCAGGGGGAAGCACCGGGGAGCTGTTTTTT.

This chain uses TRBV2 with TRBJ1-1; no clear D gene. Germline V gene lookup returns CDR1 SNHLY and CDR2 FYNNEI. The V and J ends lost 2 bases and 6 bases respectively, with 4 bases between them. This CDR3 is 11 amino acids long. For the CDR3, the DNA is TGTGCCAGCAGTGAACTTCCTGAAGCTTTCTTT. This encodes CASSELPEAFF.

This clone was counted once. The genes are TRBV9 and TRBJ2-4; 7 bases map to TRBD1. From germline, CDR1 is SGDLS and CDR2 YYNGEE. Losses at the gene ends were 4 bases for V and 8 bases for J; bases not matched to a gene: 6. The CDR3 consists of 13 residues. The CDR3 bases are TGTGCCAGCAGCCCAGGGGGACGGGACATTCAGTACTTC. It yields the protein CASSPGGRDIQYF.

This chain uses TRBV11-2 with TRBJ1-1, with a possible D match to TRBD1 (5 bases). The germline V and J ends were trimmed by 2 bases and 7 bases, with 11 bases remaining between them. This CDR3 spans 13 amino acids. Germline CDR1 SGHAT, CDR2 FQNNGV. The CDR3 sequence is CASSLSGADEAFF. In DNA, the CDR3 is TGTGCCAGCAGCTTATCTGGGGCCGATGAAGCTTTCTTT. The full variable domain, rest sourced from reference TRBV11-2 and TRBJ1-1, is EAGVAQSPRYKIIEKRQSVAFWCNPISGHATLYWYQQILGQGPKLLIQFQNNGVVDDSQLPKDRFSAERLKGVDSTLKIQPAKLEDSAVYLCASSLSGADEAFFGQGTRLTVV.

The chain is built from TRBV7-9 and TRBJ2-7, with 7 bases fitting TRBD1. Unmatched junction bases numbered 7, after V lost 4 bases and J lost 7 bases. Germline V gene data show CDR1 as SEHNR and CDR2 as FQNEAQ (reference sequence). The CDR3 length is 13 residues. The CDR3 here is CASSSNRGGEQYF. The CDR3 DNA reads TGTGCCAGCAGCTCCAACAGGGGTGGAGAGCAGTACTTC.

The CDR3 DNA reads as TGTGCCAGCAGCGCCCCGACAGGGAAGGCTGGCTACACCTTC. The encoded protein is CASSAPTGKAGYTF. The genes are TRBV7-9 and TRBJ1-2; 7 nucleotides line up with TRBD1. Per the germline V gene, CDR1 is SEHNR and CDR2 is FQNEAQ (reference sequence). The CDR3 has 14 residues. V shed 5 bases and J 7 bases; nucleotides not matched to a gene: 10.

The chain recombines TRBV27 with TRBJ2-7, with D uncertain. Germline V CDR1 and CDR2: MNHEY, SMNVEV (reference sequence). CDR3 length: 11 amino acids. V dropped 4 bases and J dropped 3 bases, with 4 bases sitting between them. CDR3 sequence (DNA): TGTGCCAGCAGTTCCCTCTACGAGCAGTACTTC. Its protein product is CASSSLYEQYF.

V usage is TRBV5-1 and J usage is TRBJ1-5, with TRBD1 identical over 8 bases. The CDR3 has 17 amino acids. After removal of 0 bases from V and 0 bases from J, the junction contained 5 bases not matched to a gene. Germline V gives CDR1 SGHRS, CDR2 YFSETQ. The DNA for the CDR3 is TGCGCCAGCAGCTTGGGCACGACAGGGGTTAGCAATCAGCCCCAGCATTTT. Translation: CASSLGTTGVSNQPQHF.

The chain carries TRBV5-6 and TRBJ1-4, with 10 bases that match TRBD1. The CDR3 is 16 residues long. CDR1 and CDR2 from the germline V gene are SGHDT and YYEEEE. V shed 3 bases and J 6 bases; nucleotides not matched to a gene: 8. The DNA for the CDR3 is TGTGCCAGCAGCTGGGGACTCGGGACAGGGGATGAAAAACTGTTTTTT. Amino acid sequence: CASSWGLGTGDEKLFF. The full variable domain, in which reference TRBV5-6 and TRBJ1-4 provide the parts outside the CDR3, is DAGVTQSPTHLIKTRGQQVTLRCSPKSGHDTVSWYQQALGQGPQFIFQYYEEEERQRGNFPDRFSGHQFPNYSSELNVNALLLGDSALYLCASSWGLGTGDEKLFFGSGTQLSVL.

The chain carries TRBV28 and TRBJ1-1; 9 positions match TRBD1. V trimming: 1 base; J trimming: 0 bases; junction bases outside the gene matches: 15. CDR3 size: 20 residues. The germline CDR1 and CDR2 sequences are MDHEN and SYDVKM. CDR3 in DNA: TGTGCCAGCAGTTTATTCGGGATGATGGGACAGGGAATAATGAACACTGAAGCTTTCTTT. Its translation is CASSLFGMMGQGIMNTEAFF.

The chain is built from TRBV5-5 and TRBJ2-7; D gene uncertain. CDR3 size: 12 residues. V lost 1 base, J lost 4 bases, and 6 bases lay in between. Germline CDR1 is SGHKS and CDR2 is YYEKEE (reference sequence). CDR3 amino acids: CASSLPGYEQYF. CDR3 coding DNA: TGTGCCAGCAGCTTGCCCGGGTACGAGCAGTACTTC.

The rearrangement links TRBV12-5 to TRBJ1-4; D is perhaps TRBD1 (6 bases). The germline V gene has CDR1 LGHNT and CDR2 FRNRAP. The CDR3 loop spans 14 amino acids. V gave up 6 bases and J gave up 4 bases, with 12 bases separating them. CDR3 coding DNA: TGTGCTAGTGGCCCAGGACAGAGTAATGAAAAACTGTTTTTT. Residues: CASGPGQSNEKLFF.

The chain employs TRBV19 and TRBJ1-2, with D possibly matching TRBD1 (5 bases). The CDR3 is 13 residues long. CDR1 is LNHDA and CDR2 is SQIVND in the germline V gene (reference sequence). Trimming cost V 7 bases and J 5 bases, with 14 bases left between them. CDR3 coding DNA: TGTGCCAGTACCTTGGCGGGGCAGTATGGCTACACCTTC. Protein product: CASTLAGQYGYTF.

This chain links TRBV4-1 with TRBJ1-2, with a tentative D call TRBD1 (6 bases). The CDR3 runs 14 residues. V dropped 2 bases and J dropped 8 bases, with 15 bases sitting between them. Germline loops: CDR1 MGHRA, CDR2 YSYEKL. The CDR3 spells CASSQKGQTWGYTF. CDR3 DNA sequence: TGCGCCAGCAGCCAAAAAGGACAGACTTGGGGCTACACCTTC.

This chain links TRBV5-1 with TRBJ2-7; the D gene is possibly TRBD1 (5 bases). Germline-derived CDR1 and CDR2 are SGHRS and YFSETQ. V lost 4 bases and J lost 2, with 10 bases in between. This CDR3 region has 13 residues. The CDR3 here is CASSPTTAYEQYF. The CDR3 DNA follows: TGCGCCAGCAGCCCCACGACAGCCTACGAGCAGTACTTC.

CDR3 nucleotide sequence: TGTGCCAGCAGGCAAACAGGGGGCGCGTTTGAAGCTTTCTTT. Protein product: CASRQTGGAFEAFF. The chain joins TRBV7-9 to TRBJ1-1; TRBD1 matches at 9 bases. The V segment lost 6 bases and the J segment 7 bases; nucleotides outside the gene matches: 9. CDR3 size: 14 residues. Germline assignment: CDR1 SEHNR and CDR2 FQNEAQ (reference sequence).